This T cell receptor beta chain emerged from a study of tumor and adjacent non-tumor tissue in lung cancer. Study overall: Patients comprised about eleven adenocarcinoma, a couple of squamous cell carcinoma and 1 small cell lung cancer.

No cell sorting was done before RNA was extracted from the tissue. The V end was cut by 8 bases, the J end by 10 bases, with 20 bases between. The CDR3 spans 14 residues. Per germline, CDR1 MNHEY and CDR2 SVGAGI. Three rounds of nested PCR, following a modified ARM-PCR protocol, produced the TCRbeta library. TCRdb reprocessed the multiplex PCR reads with MiXCR, giving one entry per CDR3 protein. The sample lists 100,000 to 120,000 distinct CDR3 sequences; over 75% were seen once. Sequencing was carried out using lung tumor tissue. The chain has TRBV6-5 and TRBJ2-2; no definite D call. The receptor comes from a man in his 70s with non-small cell lung cancer. The chain's CDR3 is CASEALKNTEELFF. The CDR3 DNA follows: TGTGCCAGCGAGGCGCTCAAGAACACAGAGGAGCTGTTTTTT.